These 22 T cell receptor beta chains were all obtained from the same sample, sequenced in a study of tumor and adjacent non-tumor tissue in lung cancer. TCRbeta libraries were built with three rounds of nested PCR, modified from ARM-PCR. Via MiXCR, TCRdb re-called the multiplex PCR reads, giving one row per CDR3 protein. The table lists about 43,000 distinct CDR3 sequences, roughly 60% of them singletons. RNA was extracted from bulk tissue without any cell sorting. The normal lung tissue was taken more than 3 cm from the tumor edge. The sequencing sample was made of distant non-tumor lung tissue. The receptors stem from a middle-aged man with non-small cell lung cancer.

This clonotype occurred once. One junction end does not reproduce the germline sequence, and a read error may be involved. V is TRBV6-2 or TRBV6-3 and J is TRBJ2-1; 11 bases are shared with TRBD2. This CDR3 contains 16 residues. The germline gives CDR1 MNHEY, CDR2 SVGEGT. The CDR3 sequence is CTSSHQLAGAGNEQFF. The CDR3 DNA reads TGTACCAGCAGTCACCAACTAGCGGGAGCTGGGAATGAGCAGTTCTTC.

On this clonotype itself: This may be a read error: a much more frequent sequence differs by one nucleotide. V and J are TRBV29-1 and TRBJ2-1; 13 nucleotides align to TRBD2. Trimming cost V 7 bases and J 5 bases; bases outside gene matches: 8. The germline CDR1 and CDR2 sequences are SQVTM and ANQGSEA. This CDR3 spans 15 amino acids. The CDR3 spells CSATPGLAGNNEQFF. The CDR3 DNA follows: TGCAGCGCTACACCGGGACTAGCGGGGAACAATGAGCAGTTCTTC.

This clonotype showed up just once. The chain couples TRBV20-1 to TRBJ2-3, with a weak D call TRBD1 (6 bases). The CDR3 runs to 14 residues. Looked up from germline, CDR1 is DFQATT and CDR2 is SNEGSKA (reference sequence). The CDR3 sequence: CSEQGGFRADTQYF. The CDR3, as DNA: TGCAGCGAACAGGGCGGTTTCAGGGCAGATACGCAGTATTTT.

Concerning this clonotype: At one end, the junction sequence differs from germline, possibly due to a read error. V usage is TRBV18 and J usage is TRBJ1-1; D perhaps matches TRBD1 (6 bases). CDR1 is KGHSH, CDR2 LQKENI, per germline. CDR3 length: 15 amino acids. The DNA for the CDR3 is TGTGCCAGCTCACCCCGACCGTCCGGGGACACTGAATCTTTCTTT. This gives the protein CASSPRPSGDTESFF.

About this clonotype itself: At one end, the junction sequence differs from germline, possibly due to a read error. This chain joins TRBV6-6 and TRBJ1-4, with D uncertain. Germline V CDR1 and CDR2: MNHNY, SVGAGI (reference sequence). The CDR3 runs to 15 residues. Here the CDR3 DNA reads TGTGCAAGTAGTCCCCCAGAGCCTGGAAGTGAAAAACTGTCTTTT. This gives the protein CASSPPEPGSEKLSF.

The genes are TRBV11-2 and TRBJ1-1; perhaps TRBD1 as D (5 bases). This CDR3 has 15 residues. V lost 4 bases to trimming and J lost 4 bases, with 16 bases between them. From germline, CDR1 is SGHAT and CDR2 FQNNGV. CDR3 DNA: TGTGCCAGCAGCTCGGCGTTGGGGGGGAGCACTGAAGCTTTCTTT. Encoded protein: CASSSALGGSTEAFF.

This clonotype was counted a single time. A much larger clonotype is one base distant, so this may be a read error. The chain employs TRBV7-9 and TRBJ2-1; D possibly corresponds to TRBD1 (6 bases). The CDR3 runs to 17 residues. Germline V gives CDR1 SEHNR, CDR2 FQNEAQ (reference sequence). In DNA, the CDR3 is TGTGCCAGGAGCTGGGCCGGGACACATAAATCCTACAATGAGCAGTTCTTC. This codes for CARSWAGTHKSYNEQFF.

This clonotype was seen repeatedly, ten times or more. The J gene is TRBJ2-5, the V gene TRBV5-6, with 11 bases identical to TRBD2. V shed 5 bases and J 5 bases; nucleotides not matched to a gene: 8. This CDR3 has 15 amino acids. Germline CDR1 reads SGHDT; CDR2 reads YYEEEE. CDR3 nucleotides: TGTGCCAGCAGTCTTAGCGGGAGGGCCGGCGAGACCCAGTACTTC. Translated: CASSLSGRAGETQYF.

About this clonotype itself: A clone one base away is much larger, so this may be a read error. J is TRBJ2-1 and V is TRBV20-1; D tentatively fits TRBD1 or TRBD2 (5 bases each). The germline V gene has CDR1 DFQATT and CDR2 SNEGSKA (reference sequence). This CDR3 has 13 residues. V was clipped by 6 bases and J by 9 bases, with 18 bases between them. The CDR3 region is CSARDLAGTEQFF. DNA for the CDR3: TGCAGTGCCAGGGACCTGGCCGGCACTGAGCAGTTCTTC.

This clonotype was seen at least ten times. Compared with germline, one end of the junction differs, possibly owing to a read error. The gene calls are TRBV5-1 and TRBJ1-5; 7 bases fit TRBD1. Germline CDR1 and CDR2: SGHRS and YFSETQ. This CDR3 comprises 15 residues. The CDR3 region has the DNA TGCGCCAGCAGCCTGACCCCGGGACAGCCTCAGCTCCAGCATTTT. It is translated as CASSLTPGQPQLQHF.

The count of this clonotype is one. The chain links TRBV5-4 to TRBJ2-2, with D maybe TRBD2 (5 bases). Trimming removed 1 base from V and 16 bases from J, with 20 bases in between. The germline V gene encodes CDR1 SGHNT and CDR2 YYREEE (reference sequence). This CDR3 is built from 14 residues. DNA of the CDR3: TGTGCCAGCAGCTTGATGACCCTCACCGGGGAACCGTTTTTT. Its translation: CASSLMTLTGEPFF.

In the case of this clonotype: One end of the junction is discordant with germline, which a read error may explain. The CDR3 DNA sequence: TGTGCCAGCATTTACTCTCCTCTGGCCTTGGATGAGCAGTTCTTC. Its translation: CASIYSPLALDEQFF. V gene TRBV6-6 combines with J gene TRBJ2-1, with D hard to call. The CDR3 runs to 15 residues. CDR1 is MNHNY and CDR2 is SVGAGI in the germline V gene (reference sequence).

On this clonotype itself: A much larger clonotype is one base distant, so this may be a read error. This chain links TRBV5-1 with TRBJ1-4; D gene unclear. The V and J ends lost 4 bases and 1 base respectively, with 8 bases between them. CDR3 length: 14 amino acids. Germline CDR1 and CDR2: SGHRS and YFSETQ. The CDR3: CASSALITNEKLFF. In DNA form, the CDR3 reads TGCGCCAGCAGCGCCTTGATAACTAATGAAAAACTGTTTTTT.

This clonotype was seen at least ten times. The chain couples TRBV24-1 to TRBJ2-2; the D is unclear. V was trimmed by 3 bases and J by 1 base, leaving 8 bases between them. This CDR3 spans 15 amino acids. Germline V gene data show CDR1 as KGHDR and CDR2 as SFDVKD. For the CDR3, the DNA is TGTGCCACCAGTGATCCTAGAGTGAACACCGGGGAGCTGTTTTTT. Its translation: CATSDPRVNTGELFF.

Points on this clonotype: A much larger clone is a single base away; this may be a read error. V gene TRBV7-9 combines with J gene TRBJ2-6; TRBD1 matches at 11 bases. V was pared by 1 base and J by 4 bases, with 12 bases of the junction left unmatched. This CDR3 comprises 20 residues. Germline lookup yields CDR1 SEHNR and CDR2 FQNEAQ (reference sequence). The CDR3 region has the DNA TGTGCCAGCAGCTTAGGCCCAGGGACAGGGGGGATGTTCGGGGCCAACGTCCTGACTTTC. Its protein product is CASSLGPGTGGMFGANVLTF. The variable domain in full, completed from reference TRBV7-9 and TRBJ2-6, reads DTGVSQNPRHKITKRGQNVTFRCDPISEHNRLYWYRQTLGQGPEFLTYFQNEAQLEKSRLLSDRFSAERPKGSFSTLEIQRTEQGDSAMYLCASSLGPGTGGMFGANVLTFGAGSRLTVL.

Of note for this clonotype: As the CDR3 is not closed by the conserved phenylalanine or tryptophan, this likely results from a read error. The V and J genes are TRBV5-5 and TRBJ2-5; D might be TRBD2 (6 bases). In germline, CDR1 is SGHKS, CDR2 YYEKEE (reference sequence). The CDR3 length is 15 residues. Trimming took off 6 bases at V and 4 bases at J, with 19 bases between the two ends. CDR3: CASNTEGRYGETQYY. The CDR3 DNA is TGTGCCAGCAACACGGAGGGTCGGTATGGAGAGACCCAGTACTAC.

Points on this clonotype: A much larger clone lies one base from this, so it may be a read error. CDR3 in amino acids: CSDTRDYQPQHF. CDR3 nucleotides: TGCAGTGATACCAGAGATTATCAGCCCCAGCATTTT. V is TRBV20-1 and J is TRBJ1-5; no clear D gene. Trimming cost V 7 bases and J 5 bases, with 12 bases left between them. Germline V gene lookup returns CDR1 DFQATT and CDR2 SNEGSKA (reference sequence). CDR3 size: 12 residues.

The V and J genes are TRBV7-3 and TRBJ2-2, with TRBD2 identical over 10 bases. Germline V CDR1 and CDR2: SGHTA, FQGTGA. The V gene end was trimmed by 0 bases and the J gene end by 1 base; junction bases not matched to a gene: 2. CDR3 size: 17 residues. The CDR3 spells CASSLTPSGRNTGELFF. The CDR3 nucleotides are TGTGCCAGCAGCTTAACCCCTAGCGGGAGGAACACCGGGGAGCTGTTTTTT.

This clonotype turned up a few times. V usage is TRBV30 and J usage is TRBJ1-5; tentatively, D is TRBD1 (5 bases). From germline, CDR1 is GTSNPN and CDR2 SVGIG (reference sequence). Trimming left V 0 bases short and J 5 bases short, with 11 bases between. The CDR3 runs 14 residues. The CDR3, as DNA: TGTGCCTGGAGTGTCGGGGGACCCTATCAGCCCCAGCATTTT. Translating gives CAWSVGGPYQPQHF.

Note on this clonotype: A read error is likely, as this CDR3 ends without the conserved phenylalanine or tryptophan. The chain couples TRBV11-1 to TRBJ1-1, with 10 bases matching TRBD1. Germline assignment: CDR1 SGHAT and CDR2 FQDESV (reference sequence). With 5 bases clipped from V and 11 bases from J, the junction kept 8 bases outside the gene matches. The CDR3 has 13 residues. In DNA, the CDR3 is TGTGCCAGCAGCCCAGGGACAGGGGATGAGGCTTTCTTA. Protein product: CASSPGTGDEAFL.

This clonotype was seen ten or more times. The rearrangement uses TRBV6-5 and TRBJ2-1; TRBD1 agrees at 12 bases. Germline CDR1 MNHEY, CDR2 SVGAGI. CDR3 size: 15 residues. V dropped 6 bases and J dropped 7; count of bases not matched to a gene: 7. The CDR3 reads CASRSPGQGANEQFF. The CDR3 nucleotides are TGTGCCAGCAGGTCCCCGGGACAGGGGGCAAATGAGCAGTTCTTC.

Worth noting for this clonotype: A much larger clone sits a single nucleotide away, making a read error possible. This chain links TRBV7-8 with TRBJ2-2, with D perhaps TRBD2 (5 bases). Germline V gives CDR1 SGHVS, CDR2 FQNEAQ. This CDR3 is built from 15 residues. CDR3 amino acids: CGSSASEAYTGELFF. In nucleotides, the CDR3 is TGTGGCAGCAGCGCCTCGGAGGCGTACACCGGGGAGCTGTTTTTT.